A selection of T cell receptor beta chains follows, all from one sample in a study of T cell changes during pregnancy in multiple sclerosis. The method was immunoSEQ multiplex PCR; TCRdb's version includes in-frame clones alone and lacks a portion of them. The sample has about 92,000 clones, 80% to 95% seen once. The sequencing used peripheral blood, collected in the first trimester of pregnancy. All receptors come from a female donor with multiple sclerosis, enrolled in a pregnancy study. The CDR3 runs from the conserved cysteine through the conserved F or W. D genes are given only for firm matches. The size field is filled for only some rows; it gives once, few, many or a size class.

d_call,clone_size,j_call,v_call,cdr3_aa,cdr3_nt
NA,NA,TRBJ2-5,TRBV15,CATSRDRGSQETQYF,TGTGCCACCAGCAGAGACAGAGGGTCGCAAGAGACCCAGTACTTC
TRBD2,NA,TRBJ2-2,TRBV5-1,CASSWPLRGRDTGELFF,TGCGCCAGCAGCTGGCCCCTCCGGGGGAGGGACACCGGGGAGCTGTTTTTT
NA,NA,TRBJ2-7,TRBV19,CASSTTSREQYF,TGTGCCAGTAGCACGACTAGTAGAGAGCAGTACTTC
NA,NA,TRBJ2-5,TRBV11-1,CASSPLSGGYQETQYF,TGTGCCAGCAGCCCCCTTAGTGGGGGGTACCAAGAGACCCAGTACTTC
NA,NA,TRBJ1-4,TRBV28,CASSLSSAGNEKLFF,TGTGCCAGCAGTTTATCTTCAGCAGGGAACGAAAAACTGTTTTTT
NA,NA,TRBJ1-3,TRBV2,CASNRRDTLTSGNTIYF,TGTGCCAGCAACCGCCGGGACACCCTAACCTCTGGAAACACCATATATTTT
NA,NA,TRBJ1-2,TRBV2,CASSGHSGYTF,TGTGCCAGCAGTGGACATTCCGGCTACACCTTC
NA,NA,TRBJ1-1,TRBV5-1,CASSLSGRNTEAFF,TGCGCCAGCAGCTTGTCAGGGCGGAACACTGAAGCTTTCTTT
TRBD1,NA,TRBJ2-4,TRBV6-5,CASSPSGTGAIIQYF,TGTGCCAGCAGCCCCTCCGGGACAGGGGCGATCATTCAGTACTTC
TRBD1,NA,TRBJ2-7,TRBV5-1,CASSPKGTGGTYEQYF,TGCGCCAGCAGCCCCAAGGGGACAGGGGGGACCTACGAGCAGTACTTC
TRBD1,once,TRBJ2-2,TRBV28,CASGRDRGHANTGELFF,TGTGCCAGTGGCCGGGACAGGGGGCATGCAAACACCGGGGAGCTGTTTTTT
NA,NA,TRBJ1-1,TRBV27,CASSFGGNTEAFF,TGTGCCAGCAGTTTTGGAGGGAATACTGAAGCTTTCTTT
NA,NA,TRBJ1-4,TRBV2,CASSARGDRKLFF,TGTGCCAGCAGTGCGCGGGGGGATCGAAAACTGTTTTTT
TRBD2,NA,TRBJ2-1,TRBV28,CASSSLAGGPYNEQFF,TGTGCCAGCAGTTCCTTAGCGGGAGGGCCCTACAATGAGCAGTTCTTC
TRBD1,NA,TRBJ1-1,TRBV19,CASSPRTGDFVEAFF,TGTGCCAGTAGTCCGCGGACAGGGGACTTCGTTGAAGCTTTCTTT
TRBD1,NA,TRBJ2-4,TRBV5-1,CASSLARSTGVGAKNIQYF,TGCGCCAGCAGCTTGGCACGTTCCACAGGGGTAGGGGCCAAAAACATTCAGTACTTC
TRBD1,NA,TRBJ2-2,TRBV5-4,CASSSRQGAGGELFF,TGTGCCAGCAGCTCACGACAGGGGGCGGGCGGGGAGCTGTTTTTT
NA,NA,TRBJ1-5,TRBV19,CASSTGRGPKQPQHF,TGTGCCAGTAGCACCGGCAGGGGCCCGAAACAGCCCCAGCATTTT
NA,once,TRBJ1-1,TRBV7-9,CASSPPGGRTEAFF,TGTGCCAGCAGCCCCCCCGGGGGGCGCACTGAAGCTTTCTTT
TRBD1,NA,TRBJ1-5,TRBV10-3,CAISGDRGSNQPQHF,TGTGCCATCAGTGGGGACAGAGGGAGCAATCAGCCCCAGCATTTT
TRBD1,NA,TRBJ1-1,TRBV13,CASSRQGNTEAFF,TGTGCCAGCAGCCGACAGGGGAACACTGAAGCTTTCTTT
NA,NA,TRBJ2-5,TRBV4-1,CASSQGAGETQYF,TGCGCCAGCAGCCAAGGTGCCGGGGAGACCCAGTACTTC
NA,NA,TRBJ2-7,TRBV5-1,CASSLAAGINEQYF,TGCGCCAGCAGCTTGGCCGCGGGTATCAACGAGCAGTACTTC
TRBD1,NA,TRBJ2-7,TRBV27,CASRGTGSYEQYF,TGTGCCAGTCGAGGGACAGGGTCCTACGAGCAGTACTTC
NA,NA,TRBJ2-5,TRBV7-9,CASSFYHSGGETQYF,TGTGCCAGCAGCTTTTACCATAGCGGCGGAGAGACCCAGTACTTC
TRBD2,NA,TRBJ2-3,TRBV5-1,CASSPKAGASDTQYF,TGCGCCAGCAGCCCCAAAGCGGGGGCAAGTGATACGCAGTATTTT
TRBD1,NA,TRBJ2-3,TRBV4-2,CASSQEGQGSDTQYF,TGTGCCAGCAGCCAAGAGGGACAGGGGTCTGATACGCAGTATTTT
TRBD1,NA,TRBJ2-7,TRBV30,CAWTPLGQVAFYEQYF,TGTGCCTGGACCCCCTTAGGACAGGTGGCCTTCTACGAGCAGTACTTC
TRBD2,once,TRBJ2-2,TRBV7-9,CASRDLAGGTGELFF,TGTGCCAGCAGAGATCTAGCGGGAGGCACCGGGGAGCTGTTTTTT
TRBD1,NA,TRBJ1-4,TRBV4-1,CASSGNDRGEKLFF,TGCGCCAGCAGCGGTAATGACAGGGGTGAAAAACTGTTTTTT
TRBD1,NA,TRBJ2-1,TRBV4-1,CASSLDRADEQFF,TGCGCCAGCAGCCTGGACAGGGCCGATGAGCAGTTCTTC
NA,NA,TRBJ2-7,TRBV19,CASKVDSSSYEQYF,TGTGCCAGTAAGGTCGACAGTAGCTCCTACGAGCAGTACTTC
TRBD2,NA,TRBJ2-7,TRBV28,CATLTSGSHFEQYF,TGTGCCACCTTAACTAGCGGGAGCCATTTCGAGCAGTACTTC
TRBD1,NA,TRBJ1-1,TRBV4-3,CASTGQGLGDTEAFF,TGCGCCAGCACGGGACAGGGACTTGGGGACACTGAAGCTTTCTTT
NA,NA,TRBJ2-7,TRBV27,CASRPRGYFYEQYF,TGTGCCAGCAGGCCCCGGGGTTACTTCTACGAGCAGTACTTC
TRBD2,NA,TRBJ2-7,TRBV25-1,CASSPPTSGPYEQYF,TGTGCCAGCAGTCCTCCGACTAGCGGACCCTACGAGCAGTACTTC
NA,NA,TRBJ2-3,TRBV7-2,CASSLDAGGTDTQYF,TGTGCCAGCAGCTTAGATGCAGGGGGCACAGATACGCAGTATTTT
NA,NA,TRBJ1-1,TRBV6-5,CASSHTGGAGAEAFF,TGTGCCAGCAGCCATACCGGAGGGGCTGGTGCTGAAGCTTTCTTT
NA,NA,TRBJ1-1,TRBV7-9,CASSLAQGDTEAFF,TGTGCCAGCAGCTTGGCACAGGGCGACACTGAAGCTTTCTTT
TRBD2,NA,TRBJ2-7,TRBV11-2,CASSSRSFWRTSGSYEQYF,TGTGCCAGCAGCTCGCGAAGTTTTTGGCGGACTAGCGGGAGTTACGAGCAGTACTTC
TRBD1,NA,TRBJ2-1,TRBV19,CASSKPWTGYNEQFF,TGTGCCAGTAGCAAGCCATGGACAGGGTACAATGAGCAGTTCTTC
TRBD2,NA,TRBJ2-5,TRBV27,CASIPTGGRAAQETQYF,TGTGCCAGCATCCCTACTGGCGGGAGGGCCGCGCAAGAGACCCAGTACTTC
TRBD1,NA,TRBJ1-4,TRBV2,CASSEDRGLTEKLFF,TGTGCCAGCAGTGAGGACAGGGGCCTAACGGAAAAACTGTTTTTT
NA,NA,TRBJ2-7,TRBV5-8,CASSLETAHLYEQYF,TGTGCCAGCAGCTTGGAGACTGCGCACCTCTACGAGCAGTACTTC
NA,once,TRBJ2-7,TRBV10-1,CASSESIGRCRGFLLSHGEQYF,TGCGCCAGCAGTGAGTCGATAGGTAGGTGCAGGGGATTCCTCTTGTCGCATGGCGAGCAGTACTTC
NA,NA,TRBJ1-3,TRBV25-1,CASSESRSGNTIYF,TGTGCCAGCAGTGAATCCCGCTCTGGAAACACCATATATTTT
TRBD2,once,TRBJ2-2,TRBV5-1,CASSWGLAGALNTGELFF,TGCGCCAGCAGCTGGGGACTAGCGGGAGCCCTTAACACCGGGGAGCTGTTTTTT
NA,NA,TRBJ1-2,TRBV29-1,CSMSRGDYGYTF,TGTAGTATGTCCCGAGGAGACTATGGCTACACCTTC
NA,NA,TRBJ2-5,TRBV5-4,CASSFSGTQETQYF,TGTGCCAGCAGCTTTTCGGGAACTCAAGAGACCCAGTACTTC
TRBD2,NA,TRBJ2-7,TRBV10-2,CASRPGRAYEQYF,TGCGCCAGCAGACCCGGGAGGGCCTACGAGCAGTACTTC
TRBD2,few,TRBJ2-2,TRBV6-4,CASSDGGAGELFF,TGTGCCAGCAGTGACGGGGGGGCCGGGGAGCTGTTTTTT
TRBD1,NA,TRBJ2-1,TRBV25-1,CASSVVTGGVGEQFF,TGTGCCAGCAGCGTCGTGACAGGGGGTGTTGGTGAGCAGTTCTTC
TRBD1,NA,TRBJ2-7,TRBV29-1,CSVVGQGDYEQYF,TGCAGCGTTGTGGGACAGGGTGACTACGAGCAGTACTTC
TRBD2,NA,TRBJ2-3,TRBV5-1,CASSAGLAGGDTQYF,TGCGCCAGCAGCGCGGGACTAGCGGGAGGCGATACGCAGTATTTT